The 25 T cell receptor beta chains listed next were all sequenced from one sample in a study of vaccination and CD4 T cells after COVID-19. With the Oncomine TCR Beta short-read assay, DNA from cultured CD4+ T cells was sequenced. TCRdb analysed the PCR reads with MiXCR anew, one entry per CDR3 protein. The sample carries almost 20,000 distinct CDR3 sequences, just over 45% recorded once. These receptors have no identified antigens. Noted treatment: approximately nine-day PBMC culture with coronavirus spike peptide pools or control peptides (ViraFEST assay). The sequences come from CD4+ T cells from blood, cultured in vitro, collected after SARS-CoV-2 vaccination. These receptors all come from a human donor who had recovered from COVID-19.

The chain carries TRBV11-2 and TRBJ1-2; no clear D gene. Germline values: CDR1 SGHAT, CDR2 FQNNGV. This CDR3 is built from 12 residues. Trimming took 0 bases from V and 8 from J, leaving 7 bases between them. The CDR3 region has the DNA TGTGCCAGCAGCTTAGAAGGGAACGGCTACACCTTC. It yields the protein CASSLEGNGYTF.

This chain connects TRBV19 to TRBJ1-2; TRBD1 matches 9 bases. The junction had 6 bases not matched to a gene; V was cut back by 8 bases and J by 5 bases. CDR1 LNHDA and CDR2 SQIVND come from the germline V gene (reference sequence). The CDR3 extends over 13 amino acids. CDR3: CASWDRARYGYTF. CDR3 sequence (DNA): TGTGCCAGTTGGGACAGGGCACGGTATGGCTACACCTTC.

Only a few counts were recorded for this clonotype. The CDR3 region is CASSSGLLQHF. The CDR3 DNA sequence: TGTGCCAGCAGCTCGGGACTTCTCCAGCATTTT. V and J are TRBV6-2 or TRBV6-3 and TRBJ1-5; D may be TRBD1 (5 bases). Trimming stripped 6 bases from V and 12 bases from J, with 12 bases between. The CDR3 runs to 11 residues. Per the germline V gene, CDR1 is MNHEY and CDR2 is SVGEGT.

The CDR3 region has the DNA TGTGCCAGCAGCTTTGACTTAAACTCCTACGAGCAGTACTTC. This sequence encodes CASSFDLNSYEQYF. The J gene is TRBJ2-7, the V gene TRBV7-8; no definite D call. V gave up 3 bases and J gave up 0 bases, with 9 bases separating them. In germline, CDR1 is SGHVS, CDR2 FQNEAQ. The CDR3 is made up of 14 amino acids.

V is TRBV20-1 and J is TRBJ2-7; 10 nucleotides line up with TRBD1. The CDR3 loop spans 14 amino acids. V gave up 4 bases and J gave up 2 bases; unmatched junction bases: 5. CDR1 is DFQATT and CDR2 is SNEGSKA in the germline V gene (reference sequence). The CDR3 region is CSAIPGTGAYEQYF. CDR3 coding DNA: TGCAGTGCTATACCCGGGACAGGGGCCTACGAGCAGTACTTC.

This clonotype occurred a few times. The rearrangement joins TRBV7-2 to TRBJ1-1; D is perhaps TRBD1 (6 bases). Germline V CDR1 and CDR2: SGHTA, FQGNSA. This CDR3 region has 14 residues. Trimming stripped 6 bases from V and 5 bases from J, with 16 bases between. The CDR3 DNA reads TGTGCCAGCAGGGCCGTAGGGGGTGTGACTGAAGCTTTCTTT. This translates into CASRAVGGVTEAFF.

V usage is TRBV7-9 and J usage is TRBJ1-1, with D uncertain. Deletions cut 4 bases from V and 3 bases from J, with 9 bases between. This CDR3 is 13 amino acids long. Germline V gives CDR1 SEHNR, CDR2 FQNEAQ (reference sequence). The CDR3 bases are TGTGCCAGCAGCTCCTTACCCGACACTGAAGCTTTCTTT. Translation: CASSSLPDTEAFF.

The J gene is TRBJ2-3, the V gene TRBV20-1; D call uncertain. The CDR3 totals 13 residues. CDR1 is DFQATT and CDR2 is SNEGSKA in the germline V gene (reference sequence). The V gene lost 4 bases and the J gene lost 5 bases, with 13 bases spanning the gap. The CDR3 region is CSAIRNAGDTQYF. Here the CDR3 DNA reads TGCAGTGCTATAAGGAATGCCGGAGATACGCAGTATTTT.

DNA of the CDR3: TGCAGCGTCTCCGACAGGAACACTGAAGCTTTCTTT. It is translated as CSVSDRNTEAFF. The chain joins TRBV29-1 to TRBJ1-1; TRBD1 might be the D (5 bases). V was cut by 6 bases and J by 1 base, with 9 bases left in between. CDR1 SQVTM and CDR2 ANQGSEA come from the germline V gene. The CDR3 runs 12 residues.

The CDR3 protein is CASSMEGASNQPQHF. The DNA for the CDR3 is TGTGCCAGTAGTATGGAGGGAGCTAGCAATCAGCCCCAGCATTTT. V and J are TRBV19 and TRBJ1-5; D remains unclear. The CDR3 is made up of 15 amino acids. Trimming left V 3 bases short and J 0 bases short, with 9 bases between. Germline CDR1 reads LNHDA; CDR2 reads SQIVND (reference sequence).

This CDR3 is CASSWLPSGANVLTF. The CDR3 DNA sequence: TGTGCCAGCAGTTGGCTGCCCTCTGGGGCCAACGTCCTGACTTTC. The chain is built from TRBV6-5 and TRBJ2-6; no clear D gene. Germline lookup yields CDR1 MNHEY and CDR2 SVGAGI. The CDR3 covers 15 residues. With 4 bases removed from V and 0 bases from J, the gap between germline ends came to 7 bases.

This clonotype was recorded a few times. V usage is TRBV20-1 and J usage is TRBJ2-5; no reliable D call. The CDR3 spans 14 residues. Germline CDR1 and CDR2: DFQATT and SNEGSKA (reference sequence). V gave up 6 bases and J gave up 5 bases, with 19 bases separating them. In DNA, the CDR3 is TGCAGTGCCCCGGGCAGATGGCCGCGGGAGACCCAGTACTTC. It specifies CSAPGRWPRETQYF.

The rearrangement joins TRBV2 to TRBJ2-3, with TRBD2 matching 7 bases. The CDR3 has 15 amino acids. Germline V gives CDR1 SNHLY, CDR2 FYNNEI. V dropped 5 bases and J dropped 3; count of bases not matched to a gene: 8. The CDR3 spells CASSPSGRGTDTQYF. CDR3 nucleotide sequence: TGTGCCAGCAGTCCCTCAGGGAGGGGTACAGATACGCAGTATTTT.

J is TRBJ2-7 and V is TRBV4-3, with TRBD2 matching 13 bases. Trimming removed 4 bases from V and 4 bases from J; junction bases left unmatched: 10. Germline-derived CDR1 and CDR2 are LGHNA and YSLEER. The CDR3 has 17 amino acids. CDR3 sequence (DNA): TGCGCCAGCAGCCTTGTAGGCGGGACTAGCGGGATTTACGAGCAGTACTTC. It codes for CASSLVGGTSGIYEQYF.

This clonotype showed up just a few times. The rearrangement joins TRBV10-3 to TRBJ1-1; the D gene is possibly TRBD1 (5 bases). The CDR3 contains 12 residues. Germline V gene data show CDR1 as ENHRY and CDR2 as SYGVKD. Trimming left V 3 bases short and J 4 bases short, with 6 bases between. The CDR3 DNA is TGTGCCATCAGTGACAGGGCCACTGAAGCTTTCTTT. It encodes CAISDRATEAFF.

This clonotype was seen just once. The chain combines TRBV18 with TRBJ2-7, with D unclear. The CDR3 extends over 14 amino acids. Germline V lookup: CDR1 KGHSH, CDR2 LQKENI. Trimming removed 0 bases at V and 2 bases at J, with 8 bases between. CDR3 sequence (DNA): TGTGCCAGCTCACCACCGAGTTACGCCTACGAGCAGTACTTC. It yields the protein CASSPPSYAYEQYF.

This chain connects TRBV6-1 to TRBJ2-5; a weak D match, TRBD1 (5 bases). Trimming pared 7 bases from V and 1 base from J, leaving 19 bases between. The CDR3 has 16 residues. Looked up from germline, CDR1 is MNHNS and CDR2 is SASEGT. CDR3 sequence: CASIRGPTGTQETQYF. As DNA, the CDR3 is TGTGCCAGCATTCGAGGTCCTACAGGAACCCAAGAGACCCAGTACTTC.

This chain links TRBV7-7 with TRBJ2-7, with D uncertain. The germline gives CDR1 SSHAT, CDR2 FNYEAQ (reference sequence). V lost 1 base and J 0 bases, leaving 4 bases between the germline ends. The CDR3 is 13 residues long. The CDR3 DNA sequence: TGTGCCAGCAGCTTAGACCCCTCCTACGAGCAGTACTTC. It translates to CASSLDPSYEQYF. The full variable domain, rest sourced from reference TRBV7-7 and TRBJ2-7, is GAGVSQSPRYKVTKRGQDVTLRCDPISSHATLYWYQQALGQGPEFLTYFNYEAQPDKSGLPSDRFSAERPEGSISTLTIQRTEQRDSAMYRCASSLDPSYEQYFGPGTRLTVT.

This clonotype was seen a handful of times. This rearrangement joins TRBV27 to TRBJ1-5; possibly TRBD1 for D (6 bases). The CDR3 has 14 amino acids. Per the germline V gene, CDR1 is MNHEY and CDR2 is SMNVEV (reference sequence). Between the trimmed V and J ends, which lost 5 bases and 4 bases, there was a span of 12 bases. The CDR3 DNA is TGTGCCAGCAGTAACGGACAGCTGAATCAGCCCCAGCATTTT. This encodes CASSNGQLNQPQHF.

The sample holds a few counts of this clonotype. The chain recombines TRBV6-1 with TRBJ2-5; tentatively, D is TRBD1 or TRBD2 (5 bases each). This CDR3 comprises 14 residues. Trimming took off 8 bases at V and 1 base at J, with 14 bases between the two ends. Per the germline V gene, CDR1 is MNHNS and CDR2 is SASEGT. For the CDR3, the DNA is TGTGCCAGCGGAGCAGGGAGATCCCAAGAGACCCAGTACTTC. Protein product: CASGAGRSQETQYF.

This sequence joins TRBV20-1 and TRBJ2-3; 7 bases are shared with TRBD2. CDR3 length: 15 residues. The junction had 14 bases not matched to a gene; V was cut back by 7 bases and J by 4 bases. Germline loops: CDR1 DFQATT, CDR2 SNEGSKA (reference sequence). The CDR3 coding sequence is TGCAGTGGAAGGGAGGGCCCAGGTAATGCAGATACGCAGTATTTT. Its protein product is CSGREGPGNADTQYF.

The table lists this clonotype with a few counts. The chain is built from TRBV20-1 and TRBJ2-7; 8 positions match TRBD2. Germline-derived CDR1 and CDR2 are DFQATT and SNEGSKA (reference sequence). V gave up 5 bases and J gave up 6 bases; unmatched junction bases: 12. CDR3 length equals 14 residues. The CDR3 is CSAAALRLAIEQYF. The CDR3, as DNA: TGCAGTGCTGCAGCCCTACGACTAGCGATCGAGCAGTACTTC.

This rearrangement joins TRBV24-1 to TRBJ2-5; 13 bases agree with TRBD2. CDR1 is KGHDR, CDR2 SFDVKD, per germline. The V and J ends lost 9 bases and 0 bases, in that order; junction bases with no gene match: 15. This CDR3 has 19 amino acids. CDR3 DNA sequence: TGTGCCACCCGGCCCACGGTTACTAGCGGGGGGGGAAACCAAGAGACCCAGTACTTC. Protein product: CATRPTVTSGGGNQETQYF.

CDR3 amino acids: CASSSTGGRGTEAFF. In DNA, the CDR3 is TGTGCCAGCAGTTCCACCGGGGGAAGGGGCACTGAAGCTTTCTTT. The chain employs TRBV6-5 and TRBJ1-1; maybe TRBD1 (5 bases). Trimming took 4 bases from V and 4 from J, leaving 16 bases between them. The V gene's germline CDR1 is MNHEY and CDR2 SVGAGI. The CDR3 contains 15 residues.

The CDR3 region is CASSSGNTIYF. In DNA form, the CDR3 reads TGTGCCAGCAGTTCTGGAAACACCATATATTTT. The chain uses TRBV28 and TRBJ1-3; D gene unclear. In germline, CDR1 is MDHEN, CDR2 SYDVKM. CDR3 length: 11 residues. The V and J ends lost 4 bases and 2 bases respectively, with 0 bases between them.